A single sample is the source of the 16 T cell receptor beta chains below, sequenced in a study of T cell repertoires in cytomegalovirus infection. These receptors are not linked to any known antigen. TCRdb re-called the reads with MiXCR, one entry per CDR3 protein. The data contain some 310,000 distinct CDR3 sequences, approximately 25% of them singletons. Source: cultured PBMCs, taken from culture after CMV antigen stimulation. The receptors were sampled from a human donor in good health (CMV status not recorded). Some clones in this sample may be carry-over from other donors' samples.

This clonotype came up once. The chain links TRBV24-1 to TRBJ2-7; D call uncertain. The CDR3 contains 14 residues. V lost 4 bases and J 3 bases, leaving 12 bases between the germline ends. The germline V gene encodes CDR1 KGHDR and CDR2 SFDVKD. The DNA for the CDR3 is TGTGCCACCAGTGACGATCGGCATTACTACGAGCAGTACTTC. It is translated as CATSDDRHYYEQYF.

This clonotype was detected many times. DNA of the CDR3: TGTGCCAGCAGTTTACAGGGCCTAACGATCGAGCAGTACTTC. Amino acids: CASSLQGLTIEQYF. V and J are TRBV6-2 or TRBV6-3 and TRBJ2-7; D is perhaps TRBD1 (6 bases). Germline loops: CDR1 MNHEY, CDR2 SVGEGT. The CDR3 is 14 residues long. The V gene lost 4 bases and the J gene lost 6 bases, with 16 bases spanning the gap.

This clonotype was seen repeatedly, ten times or more. V and J are TRBV29-1 and TRBJ1-2, with TRBD1 as a possible D gene (6 bases). The CDR3 runs to 12 residues. With 4 bases removed from V and 2 bases from J, the gap between germline ends came to 8 bases. The germline gives CDR1 SQVTM, CDR2 ANQGSEA. In DNA, the CDR3 is TGCAGCGTTGTAGGACAGAACTATGGCTACACCTTC. Translating it yields CSVVGQNYGYTF. The complete variable domain, with remaining parts taken from reference TRBV29-1 and TRBJ1-2, reads SAVISQKPSRDICQRGTSLTIQCQVDSQVTMMFWYRQQPGQSLTLIATANQGSEATYESGFVIDKFPISRPNLTFSTLTVSNMSPEDSSIYLCSVVGQNYGYTFGSGTRLTVV.

A few counts support this clonotype. The chain couples TRBV7-6 to TRBJ2-3, with 9 bases matching TRBD1. Losses at the gene ends were 5 bases for V and 3 bases for J; bases not matched to a gene: 6. Germline lookup yields CDR1 SGHVS and CDR2 FNYEAQ. This CDR3 contains 15 residues. CDR3 coding DNA: TGTGCCAGCAGCCAAACAGGGGGCAGGACAGATACGCAGTATTTT. Translation gives CASSQTGGRTDTQYF.

There are a few counts of this clonotype. This chain connects TRBV6-5 to TRBJ1-1; no clear D gene. CDR3 length: 15 amino acids. Germline CDR1 reads MNHEY; CDR2 reads SVGAGI. V lost 4 bases, J lost 0 bases, and 12 bases lay in between. Here the CDR3 reads CASSSRGIMNTEAFF. The CDR3 DNA reads TGTGCCAGCAGTTCGAGAGGTATAATGAACACTGAAGCTTTCTTT.

This clonotype was picked up a small number of times. The chain employs TRBV7-8 and TRBJ2-5; 9 nucleotides agree with TRBD2. Germline CDR1 is SGHVS and CDR2 is FQNEAQ. V dropped 5 bases and J dropped 5; count of bases not matched to a gene: 15. The CDR3 has 17 amino acids. The CDR3 coding sequence is TGTGCCAGCAGCAACCGAAGGGCGGGAGGGCCTGATGAGACCCAGTACTTC. Amino acids: CASSNRRAGGPDETQYF.

This clonotype was picked up a small number of times. The chain carries TRBV5-1 and TRBJ2-5; a weak D match, TRBD1 (5 bases). The CDR3 loop spans 15 amino acids. Looked up from germline, CDR1 is SGHRS and CDR2 is YFSETQ. The ends were cut back, 0 bases at V and 4 bases at J, with 13 bases in the middle. CDR3 DNA: TGCGCCAGCAGCTTGGGATCCGGACAAGGAGAGACCCAGTACTTC. Translation: CASSLGSGQGETQYF.

The V and J genes are TRBV29-1 and TRBJ2-5; 11 bases match TRBD2. The germline CDR1 and CDR2 sequences are SQVTM and ANQGSEA. The J segment lost 5 bases and the V segment lost 0 bases, leaving 5 bases of the junction unmatched. This CDR3 spans 15 amino acids. The CDR3 sequence: CSVEDHWTSGETQYF. Here the CDR3 DNA reads TGCAGCGTTGAAGACCACTGGACTAGCGGGGAGACCCAGTACTTC.

This sequence joins TRBV6-2 or TRBV6-3 and TRBJ2-7, with TRBD2 identical over 10 bases. V was pared by 3 bases and J by 3 bases, with 5 bases of the junction left unmatched. CDR1 and CDR2 (germline): MNHEY, SVGEGT. This CDR3 comprises 15 residues. The CDR3 loop is CASSYSLAGVYEQYV. CDR3 bases: TGTGCCAGCAGTTATTCGCTAGCGGGAGTCTACGAGCAGTACGTC.

This clonotype was seen ten or more times. The chain combines TRBV7-2 with TRBJ2-1; TRBD1 might be the D (5 bases). This CDR3 is 16 amino acids long. The V end lost 3 bases, the J end lost 8 bases, and 20 bases lay between the germline ends. The germline V gene has CDR1 SGHTA and CDR2 FQGNSA. DNA of the CDR3: TGTGCCAGCAGCTTTCTCCAGGGTGAGTGGGGATATGAGCAGTTCTTC. Protein: CASSFLQGEWGYEQFF.

Many counts were recorded for this clonotype. This chain links TRBV7-8 with TRBJ2-3; 7 bases align to TRBD2. The length of the CDR3 is 17 residues. The germline gives CDR1 SGHVS, CDR2 FQNEAQ. Trimming removed 5 bases from V and 1 base from J; junction bases left unmatched: 12. Written as DNA, the CDR3 is TGTGCCAGCAGCCACGCAGAGGTAGCGGGCCGCACAGATACGCAGTATTTT. Its protein is CASSHAEVAGRTDTQYF. The full variable domain, with the rest looked up from reference TRBV7-8 and TRBJ2-3, is GAGVSQSPRYKVAKRGQDVALRCDPISGHVSLFWYQQALGQGPEFLTYFQNEAQLDKSGLPSDRFFAERPEGSVSTLKIQRTQQEDSAVYLCASSHAEVAGRTDTQYFGPGTRLTVL.

This chain uses TRBV6-5 with TRBJ2-1; D may be TRBD2 (5 bases). Germline loops: CDR1 MNHEY, CDR2 SVGAGI. This CDR3 has 16 residues. V was shortened by 4 bases and J by 1 base, with 14 bases between the two germline ends. For the CDR3, the DNA is TGTGCCAGCAGTTTGAGAGTGGGAGTATCCTACAATGAGCAGTTCTTC. Protein product: CASSLRVGVSYNEQFF.

The sample holds many counts of this clonotype. V usage is TRBV7-2 and J usage is TRBJ2-6, with 12 nucleotides matching TRBD1. Looked up from germline, CDR1 is SGHTA and CDR2 is FQGNSA. This CDR3 is 18 amino acids long. The ends lost 6 bases at V and 1 base at J; junction bases unmatched: 7. The CDR3 nucleotides are TGTGCCAGCAGAGAGACGGGACAGGGGGCATCTGGGGCCAACGTCCTGACTTTC. As protein: CASRETGQGASGANVLTF.

This clonotype was seen many times. This chain uses TRBV7-2 with TRBJ2-7, with D tentatively TRBD1 (6 bases). Germline assignment: CDR1 SGHTA and CDR2 FQGNSA. CDR3 length: 13 residues. Trimming shortened V by 0 bases and J by 11 bases, and 14 bases separated the two germline ends. The CDR3 here is CASSLATGLQKYF. As DNA, the CDR3 is TGTGCCAGCAGCTTAGCCACAGGGTTACAGAAGTACTTC.

This rearrangement joins TRBV5-5 to TRBJ1-5; D is unclear. The germline V gene has CDR1 SGHKS and CDR2 YYEKEE (reference sequence). The V gene lost 3 bases and the J gene lost 3 bases, with 10 bases spanning the gap. The CDR3 runs to 14 residues. CDR3 amino acids: CASSWETYNQPQHF. The DNA for the CDR3 is TGTGCCAGCAGCTGGGAGACTTACAATCAGCCCCAGCATTTT.

This clonotype was observed a few times. The V gene is TRBV24-1, the J gene TRBJ1-5, with TRBD1 matching 8 bases. V lost 3 bases and J lost 7; bases outside the gene matches: 10. The CDR3 covers 16 residues. Germline assignment: CDR1 KGHDR and CDR2 SFDVKD. In nucleotides, the CDR3 is TGTGCCACCAGTGATAAAGAGGACAGGGCAGACCAGCCCCAGCATTTT. Translation gives CATSDKEDRADQPQHF.